These 25 T cell receptor beta chains were sequenced from one sample in a study of identical twins. MiXCR, applied by TCRdb to the 5' RACE reads, yields one record per CDR3 protein. Of roughly 1.6 million distinct CDR3 sequences detected, more than 30% appear once; the ten largest clones hold about 0.27%. Sequencing used cord blood. These receptors were taken from a newborn girl in good health.

This clonotype was found a few times. V gene TRBV9 combines with J gene TRBJ1-4; D gene unclear. The germline V gene encodes CDR1 SGDLS and CDR2 YYNGEE. This CDR3 comprises 17 residues. The V and J ends lost 4 bases and 5 bases respectively, with 21 bases between them. CDR3 nucleotides: TGTGCCAGCAGCAAGGCGCAGTTCGGGCGCGGGAATGAAAAACTGTTTTTT. Protein: CASSKAQFGRGNEKLFF.

This clonotype has more than one count but fewer than ten. The chain recombines TRBV7-9 with TRBJ2-7; 7 positions agree with TRBD2. This CDR3 has 14 amino acids. Germline V lookup: CDR1 SEHNR, CDR2 FQNEAQ (reference sequence). The trim removed 3 bases at V and 6 bases at J, leaving 8 bases unmatched. The CDR3 loop is CASSFHSGAAEQYF. In DNA, the CDR3 is TGTGCCAGCAGCTTTCACAGCGGGGCGGCCGAGCAGTACTTC.

This clonotype has just a few counts. The chain carries TRBV5-1 and TRBJ1-1, with D possibly being TRBD1 (5 bases). CDR1 and CDR2 from the germline V gene are SGHRS and YFSETQ. This CDR3 region has 15 residues. Trimming pared 0 bases from V and 5 bases from J, leaving 14 bases between. In nucleotides, the CDR3 is TGCGCCAGCAGCTTGGAAGCAGGGAGTAGTACTGAAGCTTTCTTT. This sequence encodes CASSLEAGSSTEAFF.

This clonotype has a handful of counts. The chain recombines TRBV4-1 with TRBJ1-5; D may be TRBD1 (6 bases). The CDR3 sequence is 16 residues long. Trimming took off 0 bases at V and 5 bases at J, with 14 bases between the two ends. CDR1 is MGHRA and CDR2 is YSYEKL in the germline V gene. The CDR3: CASSQEGTRGYQPQHF. The CDR3 DNA reads TGCGCCAGCAGCCAAGAAGGGACCAGGGGCTATCAGCCCCAGCATTTT.

Details on this clonotype: A much larger clone differs from this one at a single base, so this may be a read error. The rearrangement uses TRBV14 and TRBJ2-7; D remains ambiguous. V shed 1 base and J shed 7 bases, with 17 bases lying between them. The length of the CDR3 is 15 residues. Germline CDR1 is SGHDN and CDR2 is FVKESK. For the CDR3, the DNA is TGTGCCAGCAGCCAAGGATTGTCGGGCTTCTATGAGCAGTACTTC. As protein: CASSQGLSGFYEQYF. The whole variable domain, remainder taken from reference TRBV14 and TRBJ2-7, is EAGVTQFPSHSVIEKGQTVTLRCDPISGHDNLYWYRRVMGKEIKFLLHFVKESKQDESGMPNNRFLAERTGGTYSTLKVQPAELEDSGVYFCASSQGLSGFYEQYFGPGTRLTVT.

This chain links TRBV2 with TRBJ1-1; 9 bases align to TRBD1. Germline CDR1 and CDR2: SNHLY and FYNNEI. This CDR3 has 16 residues. V was clipped by 7 bases and J by 1 base; unmatched bases: 10. CDR3 region: CASKRADRGRNTEAFF. The CDR3 DNA reads as TGTGCCAGCAAACGGGCGGACAGGGGTAGGAACACTGAAGCTTTCTTT. Full variable domain (remainder filled in from reference TRBV2 and TRBJ1-1): EPEVTQTPSHQVTQMGQEVILRCVPISNHLYFYWYRQILGQKVEFLVSFYNNEISEKSEIFDDQFSVERPDGSNFTLKIRSTKLEDSAMYFCASKRADRGRNTEAFFGQGTRLTVV.

Of note for this clonotype: A clone one base away is much larger, so this may be a read error. The chain joins TRBV7-9 to TRBJ2-1; D not resolved. The V gene's germline CDR1 is SEHNR and CDR2 FQNEAQ (reference sequence). Trimming removed 7 bases from V and 7 bases from J, with 8 bases in between. There are 11 residues in the CDR3. The CDR3 sequence is CASIMGNEQFF. The CDR3 DNA sequence: TGTGCCAGCATCATGGGGAATGAGCAGTTCTTC.

This clonotype was recorded a few times. This chain joins TRBV7-6 and TRBJ2-7; the match to TRBD2 covers 7 bases. V gave up 0 bases and J gave up 2 bases; unmatched junction bases: 10. This CDR3 has 17 amino acids. Germline-derived CDR1 and CDR2 are SGHVS and FNYEAQ. The chain's CDR3 is CASSLAEFGLGPYEQYF. The CDR3 DNA is TGTGCCAGCAGCTTAGCGGAATTCGGACTAGGGCCCTACGAGCAGTACTTC.

The genes are TRBV5-1 and TRBJ2-1; 13 bases align to TRBD2. This CDR3 contains 16 residues. The germline V gene has CDR1 SGHRS and CDR2 YFSETQ. The V segment lost 4 bases and the J segment 13 bases; nucleotides outside the gene matches: 14. CDR3 sequence reads: CASSTEGLAGAGDQFF. The CDR3 DNA reads as TGCGCCAGCAGCACTGAAGGACTAGCGGGAGCTGGTGACCAGTTCTTC.

This chain links TRBV20-1 with TRBJ1-2, with TRBD1 matching 7 bases. Germline V gene lookup returns CDR1 DFQATT and CDR2 SNEGSKA (reference sequence). The V segment lost 1 base and the J segment 2 bases; nucleotides outside the gene matches: 4. There are 14 residues in the CDR3. This CDR3 is CSARGRDRNYGYTF. The CDR3 DNA is TGCAGTGCTAGAGGTAGGGACAGAAACTATGGCTACACCTTC.

This sequence joins TRBV19 and TRBJ1-5; D gene unclear. Between the trimmed V and J ends, which lost 3 bases and 0 bases, there was a span of 9 bases. There are 15 residues in the CDR3. Germline CDR1 reads LNHDA; CDR2 reads SQIVND (reference sequence). CDR3 nucleotides: TGTGCCAGTAGTATCCTCGGGGATAGCAATCAGCCCCAGCATTTT. Its protein is CASSILGDSNQPQHF. The entire variable domain, with the rest obtained from reference TRBV19 and TRBJ1-5, is as follows: DGGITQSPKYLFRKEGQNVTLSCEQNLNHDAMYWYRQDPGQGLRLIYYSQIVNDFQKGDIAEGYSVSREKKESFPLTVTSAQKNPTAFYLCASSILGDSNQPQHFGDGTRLSIL.

The V call is TRBV28, the J call TRBJ1-3, with TRBD1 identical over 8 bases. Looked up from germline, CDR1 is MDHEN and CDR2 is SYDVKM. The ends lost 3 bases at V and 4 bases at J; junction bases unmatched: 5. The CDR3 spans 15 residues. Written as DNA, the CDR3 is TGTGCCAGCAGTTTCAAGGACAGGGCAGGAAACACCATATATTTT. This gives the protein CASSFKDRAGNTIYF. The complete variable domain, with remaining parts taken from reference TRBV28 and TRBJ1-3, reads DVKVTQSSRYLVKRTGEKVFLECVQDMDHENMFWYRQDPGLGLRLIYFSYDVKMKEKGDIPEGYSVSREKKERFSLILESASTNQTSMYLCASSFKDRAGNTIYFGEGSWLTVV.

The J gene is TRBJ2-7, the V gene TRBV20-1; 10 bases are a match to TRBD2. Unmatched junction bases numbered 7, after V lost 2 bases and J lost 0 bases. CDR1 and CDR2 from the germline V gene are DFQATT and SNEGSKA (reference sequence). The CDR3 spans 16 residues. Written as DNA, the CDR3 is TGCAGTGCTAGACTAGCGGGGGCCCTTTTCTCCTACGAGCAGTACTTC. Translating it yields CSARLAGALFSYEQYF.

This clonotype was seen a handful of times. The V gene is TRBV25-1, the J gene TRBJ1-2; 10 bases fit TRBD1. Germline CDR1 is MGHDK and CDR2 is SYGVNS. The V gene end was trimmed by 0 bases and the J gene end by 2 bases; junction bases not matched to a gene: 6. CDR3 length equals 17 residues. CDR3: CASSEYPRTGGNYGYTF. The CDR3 DNA follows: TGTGCCAGCAGTGAATATCCTCGGACAGGGGGGAACTATGGCTACACCTTC.

This clonotype was counted only a few times. The chain uses TRBV7-2 and TRBJ1-5; the D is unclear. Trimming removed 2 bases from V and 6 bases from J, with 8 bases in between. This CDR3 comprises 13 residues. In germline, CDR1 is SGHTA, CDR2 FQGNSA. CDR3 DNA sequence: TGTGCCAGCAGCTTATTTGGCCCTCAGCCCCAGCATTTT. Encoded protein: CASSLFGPQPQHF.

A few counts support this clonotype. V usage is TRBV2 and J usage is TRBJ2-7; possibly TRBD1 for D (6 bases). The V gene's germline CDR1 is SNHLY and CDR2 FYNNEI. This CDR3 has 16 residues. The V end was cut by 3 bases, the J end by 1 base, with 16 bases between. In nucleotides, the CDR3 is TGTGCCAGCAGTGAGATGGGGGACACGACTTCCTACGAGCAGTACTTC. It translates to CASSEMGDTTSYEQYF.

The V gene is TRBV11-2, the J gene TRBJ1-4, with TRBD1 matching 7 bases. The CDR3 runs 16 residues. Trimming took 2 bases from V and 6 from J; bases not matched to a gene: 9. Germline CDR1 is SGHAT and CDR2 is FQNNGV. CDR3 residues: CASSLSLGGLDEKLFF. CDR3 sequence (DNA): TGTGCCAGCAGCTTATCCCTAGGGGGCTTAGATGAAAAACTGTTTTTT.

V gene TRBV10-1 combines with J gene TRBJ2-1; 7 nucleotides agree with TRBD1. CDR1 and CDR2 (germline): WNHNN, SYGVQD (reference sequence). This CDR3 contains 15 residues. Unmatched junction bases numbered 3, after V lost 1 base and J lost 3 bases. The DNA of the CDR3 is TGCGCCAGCAGTGAGTTAGGGACAGACTACAATGAGCAGTTCTTC. It codes for CASSELGTDYNEQFF.

This clonotype was counted ten times or more. This chain links TRBV5-1 with TRBJ2-1; a weak D match, TRBD1 (6 bases). Germline V CDR1 and CDR2: SGHRS, YFSETQ. The CDR3 sequence is 15 residues long. The V and J ends lost 0 bases and 1 base respectively, with 8 bases between them. The CDR3 reads CASSLGDISYNEQFF. The DNA of the CDR3 is TGCGCCAGCAGCTTGGGGGACATATCCTACAATGAGCAGTTCTTC.

This clonotype was picked up many times. V usage is TRBV29-1 and J usage is TRBJ2-7, with 7 bases matching TRBD2. CDR3 length equals 13 residues. With V trimmed by 2 bases and J by 0 bases, 1 base remained unmatched. Per germline, CDR1 SQVTM and CDR2 ANQGSEA. Here the CDR3 DNA reads TGCAGCGTTGAACCGGGGGGCTCCTACGAGCAGTACTTC. Translating it yields CSVEPGGSYEQYF.

This clonotype turned up a few times. The rearrangement joins TRBV4-2 to TRBJ2-1; 11 nucleotides align to TRBD2. This CDR3 region has 17 residues. Germline V gene sequence: CDR1 LGHNA, CDR2 YNFKEQ. Trimming at V came to 1 base and at J to 7 bases, leaving 9 bases not matched to a gene. This CDR3 is CASSQAGLAGGPNEQFF. Written as DNA, the CDR3 is TGTGCCAGCAGCCAAGCAGGGTTAGCGGGAGGGCCGAATGAGCAGTTCTTC.

This clonotype was picked up one time. Germline and junction disagree at one end, which may indicate a read error. V and J are TRBV4-2 and TRBJ2-1; TRBD2 is a possible D gene (6 bases). Looked up from germline, CDR1 is LGHNA and CDR2 is YNFKEQ. This CDR3 region has 16 residues. Here the CDR3 DNA reads TGTGCCAACAGCGAATTTGGGGGGAGAGGCAACAATGAGCAGTTCTTC. Translating gives CANSEFGGRGNNEQFF.

The J gene is TRBJ2-3, the V gene TRBV29-1; either TRBD1 or TRBD2 may supply D (5 bases each). The CDR3 sequence is 15 residues long. From germline, CDR1 is SQVTM and CDR2 ANQGSEA. Between the trimmed V and J ends, which lost 3 bases and 2 bases, there was a span of 15 bases. This CDR3 reads CSVDTGPAFTDTQYF. The CDR3 nucleotides read TGCAGCGTTGATACGGGGCCGGCCTTCACAGATACGCAGTATTTT.

This clonotype was observed a few times. The genes are TRBV24-1 and TRBJ2-1; D is perhaps TRBD1 or TRBD2 (5 bases each). The CDR3 is made up of 14 amino acids. Germline V gene data show CDR1 as KGHDR and CDR2 as SFDVKD. Trimming took off 3 bases at V and 4 bases at J, with 9 bases between the two ends. CDR3 DNA: TGTGCCACCAGTGATGGGGGTTATTACAATGAGCAGTTCTTC. Translating it yields CATSDGGYYNEQFF.

This clonotype was seen more than once but under ten times. The chain employs TRBV29-1 and TRBJ2-3; D may be TRBD1 (5 bases). Trimming removed 4 bases at V and 1 base at J, with 12 bases between. This CDR3 region has 14 residues. Germline V gene lookup returns CDR1 SQVTM and CDR2 ANQGSEA. The CDR3 reads CSVAGHFGTDTQYF. CDR3 sequence (DNA): TGCAGCGTTGCAGGGCATTTCGGCACAGATACGCAGTATTTT.